The clone carrying this TCR beta chain has just a few counts. Its matching antigen is unknown. This sample stems from a study of cytomegalovirus exposure and HLA in healthy donors. The overall study: One earlier analysis, a look at 150 million to 200 million T cells, found 100 million to 130 million unique TCR beta sequences.

The germline V gene encodes CDR1 MDHEN and CDR2 SYDVKM. This CDR3 comprises 15 residues. V was shortened by 7 bases and J by 2 bases, with 14 bases between the two germline ends. The PCR made use of 60 Vbeta and 13 Jbeta primers. Sequencing used immunoSEQ multiplex PCR; TCRdb keeps in-frame clones, though not all of them. The sample holds around 67,000 clones, roughly 68% seen once. Overall study results and limits: Apart from CMV serostatus, no immune exposure information was available.

V usage is TRBV28 and J usage is TRBJ1-4, with D tentatively TRBD1 (5 bases). The sample consisted of PBMCs. This TCR was sampled from a woman between 45 and 65 years old in good health and CMV-seronegative. CDR3 residues: CASIGGSTTNEKLFF. Written as DNA, the CDR3 is TGTGCCAGCATCGGGGGATCTACGACTAATGAAAAACTGTTTTTT.